In this sample, the clone carrying this T cell receptor (beta chain) turned up once. Single viable CD3+CD4+CD8-CD45RO+ cells were sorted as the memory CD4+ T cells. These data originate in a study of memory CD4+ T cells and cytomegalovirus serostatus. Authors' processing steps: Out-of-frame sequences were removed, leaving 2,204,828 distinct TCRbeta sequences. Profiled with immunoSEQ multiplex PCR; TCRdb holds only in-frame clones, not every one. V and J calls and clone size are those listed in that table; D and trimming were worked out from the DNA. The sample has 25,000 to 40,000 clones, around 76% seen once; the top ten hold roughly 0.63%. CDR3 length: 17 residues. Germline V gives CDR1 SGHNT, CDR2 YENEEA. Trimming removed 5 bases at V and 7 bases at J, with 21 bases between.

The material sequenced was memory CD4+ T cells from blood. The clonotype originates from an adult in good health and CMV-seronegative. Some clones in this sample may be carry-over from other donors' samples. The chain recombines TRBV11-3 with TRBJ1-6, with unresolved D. CDR3 sequence: CASSLVAPGTGNSPLHF. CDR3 nucleotides: TGTGCCAGCAGCCTGGTGGCACCTGGTACGGGCAATTCACCCCTCCACTTT. Supplemented by reference TRBV11-3 and TRBJ1-6, the full variable domain reads EAGVVQSPRYKIIEKKQPVAFWCNPISGHNTLYWYLQNLGQGPELLIRYENEEAVDDSQLPKDRFSAERLKGVDSTLKIQPAELGDSAVYLCASSLVAPGTGNSPLHFGNGTRLTVT.